Included here is one T cell receptor beta chain sequence, with context. Which cohort a participant joined came from the clinical history participants gave. Assay: immunoSEQ multiplex PCR; the TCRdb copy retains only in-frame clones and omits some. The sample records approximately 180,000 clones, approximately 89% being singletons. This sample is part of a study of blood T cell repertoires in COVID-19. For the study at large: Material from acute and convalescent COVID-19 was sourced from the United States, Italy and Spain. T cells, B-cell-depleted T cells, or PBMCs provided the cDNA or gDNA that served as material.

The junction had 3 bases not matched to a gene; V was cut back by 5 bases and J by 4 bases. The CDR3 has 15 residues. Germline V CDR1 and CDR2: SGHVT, SQSDAQ. The gene calls are TRBV7-4 and TRBJ2-7, with TRBD2 identical over 15 bases. The TCR was taken from a woman in her thirties or forties with acute COVID-19. Sequencing input: PBMCs or T cells enriched from blood (not recorded which). The chain's CDR3 is CASSLGTSGGYEQYF. In nucleotides, the CDR3 is TGTGCCAGCAGCCTCGGGACTAGCGGGGGGTACGAGCAGTACTTC.